This T cell receptor beta chain stems from a study of blood T cell repertoires in COVID-19. Some clones are missing from TCRdb's copy, which holds only in-frame ones; the method was immunoSEQ multiplex PCR. The table records about 180,000 clones, around 80% of them present only once. This clone is a singleton in its sample. J lost 3 bases, V lost 1 base, and 11 bases had no gene match. This CDR3 has 19 residues. Germline CDR1 and CDR2: KGHSH and LQKENI. This sequence originates from a woman between 35 and 50 years old with COVID-19, enrolled during active disease. The sample consisted of peripheral blood. This rearrangement joins TRBV18 to TRBJ2-6; 8 nucleotides match TRBD1. The CDR3 DNA follows: TGTGCCAGCTCACCACTAAACCCCCAGGGGGCGGATGGGGCCAACGTCCTGACTTTC. It is translated as CASSPLNPQGADGANVLTF.